The source of this T cell receptor (beta chain) is a study of cytomegalovirus exposure and HLA in healthy donors. With respect to this clone: What it binds is unknown.

PCR used 60 Vbeta primers and 13 Jbeta primers. Libraries were prepared by immunoSEQ multiplex PCR; TCRdb keeps only in-frame clonotypes and omits some of them. The sample shows some 200,000 clones, around 83% of them seen only once. Study findings and constraints: A few chains tied to CMV proved CMV antigen-specific in vitro.

Germline V gene sequence: CDR1 SGHAT, CDR2 FQNNGV. The CDR3 has 15 residues. The germline V and J ends were trimmed by 0 bases and 1 base, with 7 bases remaining between them. This chain joins TRBV11-2 and TRBJ1-5; D call uncertain. The sequence derives from a woman between 18 and 29 years old in good health and CMV-seronegative. Specimen: PBMCs. The CDR3 protein is CASSLDGGSNQPQHF. The CDR3 nucleotides are TGTGCCAGCAGCTTAGACGGCGGAAGCAATCAGCCCCAGCATTTT.